The rows below give T cell receptor beta chains drawn from one sample of a study of PD-1 blockade in classical Hodgkin lymphoma. TCRdb keeps only in-frame clones here, not all; method: immunoSEQ multiplex PCR. The table has around 24,000 clones, roughly 80% seen once; the top ten hold around 23%. Material: peripheral blood mononuclear cells (PBMCs), obtained before the fourth cycle of nivolumab. The receptors derive from a human donor with classical Hodgkin lymphoma. The CDR3 runs from the conserved cysteine through the conserved F or W. The D gene is left open where the match is weak. Size is omitted from some rows. Given values are once, few, many or a class for expanded clones.

abundance: .
v_gene: TRBV28
len: 15
j_gene: TRBJ2-6
d_gene: .
CDR3nt: TGTGCCAGCAGTTTCGTAGGGGCTGGGGCCAACGTCCTGACTTTC
CDR3aa: CASSFVGAGANVLTF

abundance: .
v_gene: TRBV30
len: 15
j_gene: TRBJ1-5
d_gene: .
CDR3nt: TGTGCCTGGAGTAAAGGGGCGGGGGGGAATCAGCCCCAGCATTTT
CDR3aa: CAWSKGAGGNQPQHF

abundance: .
v_gene: TRBV11-3
len: 18
j_gene: TRBJ2-7
d_gene: .
CDR3nt: TGTGCCAGCAGCTTCAAAGGCTCCAGGCGGGTCCTCACCTACGAGCAGTACTTC
CDR3aa: CASSFKGSRRVLTYEQYF

abundance: .
v_gene: TRBV6-6
len: 13
j_gene: TRBJ1-2
d_gene: .
CDR3nt: TGTGCCACCTACAGGGCAGATAACTATGGCTACACCTTC
CDR3aa: CATYRADNYGYTF

abundance: .
v_gene: TRBV4-2
len: 16
j_gene: TRBJ2-1
d_gene: TRBD2
CDR3nt: TGTGCCAGCAGCCAAGAACCAGCGGGGGGATACAATGAGCAGTTCTTC
CDR3aa: CASSQEPAGGYNEQFF

abundance: once
v_gene: TRBV29-1
len: 13
j_gene: TRBJ2-1
d_gene: .
CDR3nt: TGCAGCGTTGCCAGCTCGGATTACAATGAGCAGTTCTTC
CDR3aa: CSVASSDYNEQFF

abundance: .
v_gene: TRBV4-1
len: 17
j_gene: TRBJ2-3
d_gene: TRBD2
CDR3nt: TGCGCCAGCAGCCAAGAGGGTGGCGGGGGGTTTAGAGATACGCAGTATTTT
CDR3aa: CASSQEGGGGFRDTQYF

abundance: .
v_gene: TRBV2
len: 11
j_gene: TRBJ2-5
d_gene: .
CDR3nt: TGTGCCAGCACCGTCGAAGAGACCCAGTACTTC
CDR3aa: CASTVEETQYF

abundance: .
v_gene: TRBV7-9
len: 12
j_gene: TRBJ2-7
d_gene: .
CDR3nt: TGTGCCAGCAGCAGGACTTCGGACGAGCAGTACTTC
CDR3aa: CASSRTSDEQYF

abundance: once
v_gene: TRBV27
len: 14
j_gene: TRBJ2-1
d_gene: TRBD1
CDR3nt: TGTGCCAGCAGTACTCAGACAGGGGGCAATGAGCAGTTCTTC
CDR3aa: CASSTQTGGNEQFF

abundance: .
v_gene: TRBV6-1
len: 15
j_gene: TRBJ1-5
d_gene: TRBD1
CDR3nt: TGTGCCAGCAGCTCGGACAGGAATAGCAATCAGCCCCAGCATTTT
CDR3aa: CASSSDRNSNQPQHF

abundance: .
v_gene: TRBV19
len: 13
j_gene: TRBJ1-5
d_gene: .
CDR3nt: TGTGCCAGTAGCCTAGAGGGGGGTCAGCCCCAGCATTTT
CDR3aa: CASSLEGGQPQHF

abundance: few
v_gene: TRBV7-2
len: 11
j_gene: TRBJ2-7
d_gene: .
CDR3nt: TGTGCCAGCAGCCCGTCCTACGAGCAGTACTTC
CDR3aa: CASSPSYEQYF

abundance: few
v_gene: TRBV4-1
len: 16
j_gene: TRBJ1-1
d_gene: .
CDR3nt: TGCGCCAGCAGCCAAAAGGGACCGATGGGTTTATCTGAAGCTTTCTTT
CDR3aa: CASSQKGPMGLSEAFF

abundance: once
v_gene: TRBV5-4
len: 14
j_gene: TRBJ2-2
d_gene: .
CDR3nt: TGTGCCAGCAGCAGGGAATCGGGCACCGGGGAGCTGTTTTTT
CDR3aa: CASSRESGTGELFF

abundance: .
v_gene: TRBV2
len: 12
j_gene: TRBJ1-2
d_gene: .
CDR3nt: TGTGCCAGCTCCGGGGCAATCTATGGCTACACCTTC
CDR3aa: CASSGAIYGYTF

abundance: .
v_gene: TRBV20-1
len: 10
j_gene: TRBJ2-1
d_gene: .
CDR3nt: TGCAGTGCTAGCGATCATGAGCAGTTCTTC
CDR3aa: CSASDHEQFF

abundance: .
v_gene: TRBV27
len: 14
j_gene: TRBJ2-7
d_gene: TRBD1
CDR3nt: TGTGCCAGCAGTCCAAAGACAGGGTACTACGAGCAGTACTTC
CDR3aa: CASSPKTGYYEQYF

abundance: .
v_gene: TRBV6-5
len: 11
j_gene: TRBJ2-7
d_gene: .
CDR3nt: TGTGCCACCAAGATGGTCTACGAGCAGTACTTC
CDR3aa: CATKMVYEQYF

abundance: .
v_gene: TRBV5-6
len: 17
j_gene: TRBJ2-5
d_gene: TRBD2
CDR3nt: TGTGCCAGCAGCTCCTATCGTAGCGGGGGGGCCCGGGAGACCCAGTACTTC
CDR3aa: CASSSYRSGGARETQYF

abundance: .
v_gene: TRBV5-1
len: 14
j_gene: TRBJ2-7
d_gene: .
CDR3nt: TGCGCCAGCAGCCCGAACCTCCTAATGGACGAGCAGTACTTC
CDR3aa: CASSPNLLMDEQYF

abundance: .
v_gene: TRBV29-1
len: 13
j_gene: TRBJ2-1
d_gene: TRBD1
CDR3nt: TGCAGCGGACAAAACAGGGGAACGAATGAGCAGTTCTTC
CDR3aa: CSGQNRGTNEQFF

abundance: .
v_gene: TRBV7-3
len: 16
j_gene: TRBJ1-1
d_gene: .
CDR3nt: TGTGCCAGCAGCGACCAAGCAGGCAAACTGAACACTGAAGCTTTCTTT
CDR3aa: CASSDQAGKLNTEAFF

abundance: .
v_gene: TRBV7-2
len: 14
j_gene: TRBJ2-1
d_gene: .
CDR3nt: TGTGCCAGCAGCTTAGGTTCTCGTCTAGGTGAGCAGTTCTTC
CDR3aa: CASSLGSRLGEQFF

abundance: .
v_gene: TRBV6-1
len: 14
j_gene: TRBJ1-1
d_gene: .
CDR3nt: TGTGCCAGCAGTGAAGCGGGGGCGAGCACTGAAGCTTTCTTT
CDR3aa: CASSEAGASTEAFF

abundance: .
v_gene: TRBV28
len: 15
j_gene: TRBJ2-5
d_gene: TRBD2
CDR3nt: TGTGCCAGCAGTCCCTCCGTAGCGGGTCAAGAGACCCAGTACTTC
CDR3aa: CASSPSVAGQETQYF

abundance: once
v_gene: TRBV7-3
len: 16
j_gene: TRBJ2-5
d_gene: TRBD1
CDR3nt: TGTGCCAGCAGCTCCGGGACAGGTCCAGACCGTGGGACCCAGTACTTC
CDR3aa: CASSSGTGPDRGTQYF

abundance: .
v_gene: TRBV29-1
len: 12
j_gene: TRBJ1-1
d_gene: TRBD1
CDR3nt: TGCAGCGGGGGACAGATGAACACTGAAGCTTTCTTT
CDR3aa: CSGGQMNTEAFF

abundance: .
v_gene: TRBV7-9
len: 14
j_gene: TRBJ1-2
d_gene: .
CDR3nt: TGTGCCAGCAGCTCCGGGACTCAAGTTTATGGCTACACCTTC
CDR3aa: CASSSGTQVYGYTF

abundance: .
v_gene: TRBV19
len: 12
j_gene: TRBJ1-4
d_gene: .
CDR3nt: TGTGCCAGTAGTTCGCTCAATGAAAAACTGTTTTTT
CDR3aa: CASSSLNEKLFF

abundance: .
v_gene: TRBV29-1
len: 15
j_gene: TRBJ2-7
d_gene: .
CDR3nt: TGCAGCGCTCGATTCCAGGGACCCCTTTTCTACGAGCAGTACTTC
CDR3aa: CSARFQGPLFYEQYF

abundance: few
v_gene: TRBV4-1
len: 15
j_gene: TRBJ1-2
d_gene: .
CDR3nt: TGCGCCAGCAGCCAAGATCAGGGGCTAGACTATGGCTACACCTTC
CDR3aa: CASSQDQGLDYGYTF

abundance: .
v_gene: TRBV11-3
len: 14
j_gene: TRBJ1-2
d_gene: TRBD1
CDR3nt: TGTGCCAGCAGCAACCGGGACAGTGGCGATGGCTACACCTTC
CDR3aa: CASSNRDSGDGYTF

abundance: .
v_gene: TRBV19
len: 13
j_gene: TRBJ1-2
d_gene: .
CDR3nt: TGTGCCAGTACCCTTCACGGAAACTATGGCTACACCTTC
CDR3aa: CASTLHGNYGYTF

abundance: once
v_gene: TRBV5-1
len: 14
j_gene: TRBJ1-1
d_gene: .
CDR3nt: TGCGCCAGCAGCTTCGGGTTGATGGACACTGAAGCTTTCTTT
CDR3aa: CASSFGLMDTEAFF

abundance: .
v_gene: TRBV30
len: 11
j_gene: TRBJ2-7
d_gene: .
CDR3nt: TGTGCCTGGAGTTTGTCCTACGAGCAGTACTTC
CDR3aa: CAWSLSYEQYF

abundance: .
v_gene: TRBV2
len: 16
j_gene: TRBJ1-6
d_gene: TRBD1
CDR3nt: TGTGCCAGCAGACCCGGGACAGGGGCCAGACCGCCGGCCCTCCACTTT
CDR3aa: CASRPGTGARPPALHF

abundance: .
v_gene: TRBV5-1
len: 16
j_gene: TRBJ2-3
d_gene: .
CDR3nt: TGCGCCAGCAGCCCGAGACAGGTAAGCCGAACAGATACGCAGTATTTT
CDR3aa: CASSPRQVSRTDTQYF

abundance: .
v_gene: TRBV19
len: 14
j_gene: TRBJ1-4
d_gene: TRBD1
CDR3nt: TGTGCCAGTAGTATGACAGGGGGAGGTGAAAAACTGTTTTTT
CDR3aa: CASSMTGGGEKLFF

abundance: few
v_gene: TRBV7-8
len: 15
j_gene: TRBJ1-2
d_gene: .
CDR3nt: TGTGCCAGCAGCCCGCAGGTCGGCGGTAACTATGGCTACACCTTC
CDR3aa: CASSPQVGGNYGYTF

abundance: .
v_gene: TRBV5-6
len: 15
j_gene: TRBJ1-1
d_gene: TRBD1
CDR3nt: TGTGCCAGCAGCTGTGTTGACAGGGAAGAAACTGAAGCTTTCTTT
CDR3aa: CASSCVDREETEAFF

abundance: .
v_gene: TRBV5-1
len: 18
j_gene: TRBJ2-1
d_gene: TRBD2
CDR3nt: TGCGCCAGCAGCTTGGGGTCTAGCGGGGGGCTCCCTTGGGATGAGCAGTTCTTC
CDR3aa: CASSLGSSGGLPWDEQFF

abundance: .
v_gene: TRBV5-6
len: 18
j_gene: TRBJ1-2
d_gene: TRBD1
CDR3nt: TGTGCCAGCAGCTTCTCCGGGACAGGGCCATTACCGAGTTATGGCTACACCTTC
CDR3aa: CASSFSGTGPLPSYGYTF

abundance: once
v_gene: TRBV10-3
len: 14
j_gene: TRBJ1-3
d_gene: .
CDR3nt: TGTGCCGGCAAGGAGACAGCGGCTGGAAACACCATATATTTT
CDR3aa: CAGKETAAGNTIYF

abundance: .
v_gene: TRBV7-6
len: 16
j_gene: TRBJ2-7
d_gene: .
CDR3nt: TGTGCCAGCAGCTCGGAGGGGGCGGGCCTGCCTTTAGAGCAGTACTTC
CDR3aa: CASSSEGAGLPLEQYF

abundance: few
v_gene: TRBV7-9
len: 14
j_gene: TRBJ1-2
d_gene: .
CDR3nt: TGTGCCAGCAGGGGGGAACACAATAACTATGGCTACACCTTC
CDR3aa: CASRGEHNNYGYTF

abundance: .
v_gene: TRBV19
len: 13
j_gene: TRBJ1-1
d_gene: .
CDR3nt: TGTGCCAGTACCACTGGCTGGGGCACTGAAGCTTTCTTT
CDR3aa: CASTTGWGTEAFF

abundance: once
v_gene: TRBV5-6
len: 13
j_gene: TRBJ2-3
d_gene: TRBD2
CDR3nt: TGTGCCAGCAGCGCGGGAGTCACGCATACGCAGTATTTT
CDR3aa: CASSAGVTHTQYF

abundance: .
v_gene: TRBV28
len: 14
j_gene: TRBJ2-1
d_gene: .
CDR3nt: TGTGCCAGCAGCGGATTGGTAGTGGACAATGAGCAGTTCTTC
CDR3aa: CASSGLVVDNEQFF

abundance: .
v_gene: TRBV5-1
len: 15
j_gene: TRBJ2-1
d_gene: TRBD1
CDR3nt: TGCGCCAGCAGCCCTACAGGGGAATCCTACAATGAGCAGTTCTTC
CDR3aa: CASSPTGESYNEQFF

abundance: few
v_gene: TRBV28
len: 14
j_gene: TRBJ1-2
d_gene: .
CDR3nt: TGTGCCAGCAGTATTAGGGGCTGGGGCTATGGCTACACCTTC
CDR3aa: CASSIRGWGYGYTF